This TCR beta chain comes out of a study of shared clonotypes between healthy human individuals. About the study: The cohort had a couple of women and a few men, ages 18 to 49. Findings of the study overall: Among the subsets, naive ones generally showed larger estimated richness than memory ones.

Points on this clone: Its antigen is currently unknown. Other DNA sequences in this specimen translate into the identical CDR3.

The CDR3 extends over 11 amino acids. Germline CDR1 is SNHLY and CDR2 is FYNNEI. Trimming shortened V by 6 bases and J by 5 bases, and 7 bases separated the two germline ends. Every immunoSEQ plate was one replicate of a subset's evenly spread DNA. In the study's own analysis: ImmunoSEQ sequences covered only the junction and lacked quality scores; filtering therefore differed. This table comes from immunoSEQ multiplex PCR, and its TCRdb copy is limited to in-frame clones, with some not included. V and J calls and clone size follow that table, whereas D and trimming were derived from the DNA. This sample yields millions of clones, of which around 90% are seen a single time; about 0.13% belongs to the top ten.

This TCR was sampled from a man aged 18 to 30 in good health. The chain recombines TRBV2 with TRBJ1-2; no firm D call. Sequenced input: naive CD4+ T cells sorted from blood. Subset indicated: CD45RA+ positively selected. DNA of the CDR3: TGTGCCAGCAGCGGCGGTTATGGCTACACCTTC. As protein: CASSGGYGYTF.